These 5 T cell receptor beta chains originate from one sample sequenced in a study of identical twins. TCRdb itself ran the 5' RACE reads through MiXCR, one entry per CDR3 protein. This sample has 1.5 million or so distinct CDR3 sequences, with around 29% found just once. What was sequenced was cord blood. The receptors were gathered from a newborn girl in good health.

This chain links TRBV29-1 with TRBJ2-5; 10 nucleotides align to TRBD1. Per the germline V gene, CDR1 is SQVTM and CDR2 is ANQGSEA. The CDR3 has 14 amino acids. The V segment lost 4 bases and the J segment 11 bases; nucleotides outside the gene matches: 13. This chain's CDR3 is CSVVGRQGANEQYF. Here the CDR3 DNA reads TGCAGCGTTGTGGGGAGACAGGGGGCGAATGAGCAGTACTTC. The full variable domain, in which reference TRBV29-1 and TRBJ2-5 provide the parts outside the CDR3, is SAVISQKPSRDICQRGTSLTIQCQVDSQVTMMFWYRQQPGQSLTLIATANQGSEATYESGFVIDKFPISRPNLTFSTLTVSNMSPEDSSIYLCSVVGRQGANEQYFGPGTRLLVL.

The sample holds a few counts of this clonotype. V and J are TRBV20-1 and TRBJ2-7; TRBD1 might be the D (6 bases). Germline V gene lookup returns CDR1 DFQATT and CDR2 SNEGSKA (reference sequence). V lost 5 bases and J 4 bases, leaving 18 bases between the germline ends. This CDR3 has 14 residues. DNA for the CDR3: TGCAGTGCTTTCCCTCCGGGACATAGTTACGAGCAGTACTTC. Protein product: CSAFPPGHSYEQYF.

Regarding this clonotype: A much larger clone differs by one base, so this may be a read error. V usage is TRBV6-6 and J usage is TRBJ1-4; D not certain. Germline assignment: CDR1 MNHNY and CDR2 SVGAGI (reference sequence). CDR3 length: 14 residues. The V end lost 4 bases, the J end lost 3 bases, and 9 bases lay between the germline ends. CDR3 in DNA: TGTGCCAGCAGTTTCCGGGCCCCTAATGAAAAACTGTTTTTT. Encoded protein: CASSFRAPNEKLFF.

In this sample, this clonotype turned up a few times. The rearrangement joins TRBV15 to TRBJ2-7, with TRBD1 as a possible D gene (6 bases). The CDR3 is 14 amino acids. Trimming cost V 3 bases and J 0 bases, with 9 bases left between them. Per the germline V gene, CDR1 is LNHNV and CDR2 is YYDKDF (reference sequence). The CDR3 DNA reads as TGTGCCACCAGCAGCCAGGACAGCTCCTACGAGCAGTACTTC. This codes for CATSSQDSSYEQYF. Based on the CDR3 plus reference TRBV15 and TRBJ2-7, the full variable domain is DAMVIQNPRYQVTQFGKPVTLSCSQTLNHNVMYWYQQKSSQAPKLLFHYYDKDFNNEADTPDNFQSRRPNTSFCFLDIRSPGLGDTAMYLCATSSQDSSYEQYFGPGTRLTVT.

This clonotype showed up just a few times. This could be a read error, since a much larger clone is one nucleotide away. V gene TRBV29-1 combines with J gene TRBJ2-3; 7 bases are shared with TRBD1. Germline values: CDR1 SQVTM, CDR2 ANQGSEA. The CDR3 covers 17 residues. The CDR3 sequence is CSVDRTSDRPSTDMQYF. The CDR3 DNA is TGCAGCGTTGACAGGACCTCGGACAGGCCTAGCACAGATATGCAGTATTTT.